This T cell receptor (beta chain) was identified during a study of blood T cell repertoires in COVID-19. Between the trimmed V and J ends, which lost 6 bases and 2 bases, there was a span of 20 bases. CDR1 and CDR2 from the germline V gene are MGHRA and YSYEKL. CDR3 length: 16 amino acids. Sequenced by immunoSEQ multiplex PCR; TCRdb stores in-frame clones only, minus some. The top ten clones hold 6.5% to 9.5% of a sample with 240,000 or so clones, about four fifths of them seen once. Input material: peripheral blood. The sequence derives from an elderly woman with COVID-19, enrolled during active disease. V is TRBV4-1 and J is TRBJ2-7; D might be TRBD2 (7 bases). CDR3 residues: CASRLSGASGPYEQYF. The CDR3 region has the DNA TGCGCCAGCAGGTTATCAGGGGCTAGCGGCCCCTACGAGCAGTACTTC.